This TCR beta chain was documented in a study of OX40 agonist ivuxolimab in advanced cancers. Study background: Patients were treated with intravenous ivuxolimab, dosed at 0.01 to 10 mg/kg and infused every 2 weeks.

Points from the study as a whole: Partial responders receiving 0.1-3.0 mg/kg showed among the lowest clonal expansion.

Clones were read by immunoSEQ multiplex PCR, and TCRdb kept only the in-frame ones, dropping some. The data show fewer than 80,000 clones, more than 70% seen once. Germline CDR1 is LNHNV and CDR2 is YYDKDF (reference sequence). The V gene lost 3 bases and the J gene lost 4 bases, with 7 bases spanning the gap. The CDR3 sequence is 13 residues long. In regard to this clone: Its cognate antigen is unknown.

The material was CD4+ or CD8+ T cells sorted from blood, obtained in a trial of the OX40 agonist ivuxolimab. The clonotype comes from an adult with an advanced solid tumor such as melanoma, head and neck, liver or kidney cancer. The chain recombines TRBV15 with TRBJ1-5, with a weak D call TRBD1 (5 bases). CDR3 in DNA: TGTGCCACCAGCAGGGGGCCTAATCAGCCCCAGCATTTT. Protein product: CATSRGPNQPQHF.